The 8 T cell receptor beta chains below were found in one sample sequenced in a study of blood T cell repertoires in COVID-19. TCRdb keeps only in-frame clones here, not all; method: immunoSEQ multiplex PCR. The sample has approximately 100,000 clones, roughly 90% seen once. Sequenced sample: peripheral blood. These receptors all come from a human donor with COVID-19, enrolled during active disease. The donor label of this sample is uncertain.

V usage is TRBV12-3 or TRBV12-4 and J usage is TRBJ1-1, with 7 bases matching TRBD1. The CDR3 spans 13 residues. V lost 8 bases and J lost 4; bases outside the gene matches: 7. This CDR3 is CASRQGSVTEAFF. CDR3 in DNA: TGTGCCAGCCGACAGGGCTCGGTCACTGAAGCTTTCTTT.

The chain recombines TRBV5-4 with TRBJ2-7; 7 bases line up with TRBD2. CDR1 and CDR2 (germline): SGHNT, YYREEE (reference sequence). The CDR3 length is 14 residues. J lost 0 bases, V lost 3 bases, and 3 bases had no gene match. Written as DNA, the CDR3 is TGTGCCAGCAGCTCGAGCGGGATCTCCTACGAGCAGTACTTC. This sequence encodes CASSSSGISYEQYF.

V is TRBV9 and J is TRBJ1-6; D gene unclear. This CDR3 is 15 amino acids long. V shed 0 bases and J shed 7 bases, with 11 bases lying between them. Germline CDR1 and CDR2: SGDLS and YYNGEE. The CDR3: CASSVAPGLNSPLHF. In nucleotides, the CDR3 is TGTGCCAGCAGCGTAGCCCCAGGTCTAAATTCACCCCTCCACTTT.

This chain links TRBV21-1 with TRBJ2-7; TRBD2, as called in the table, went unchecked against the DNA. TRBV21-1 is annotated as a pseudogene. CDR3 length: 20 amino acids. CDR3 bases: TGTGCCAGCAGCAAAGGAAGCGGTAGCGGGAGGGCCTCGGGTTCCTACGAGCAGTACTTC. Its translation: CASSKGSGSGRASGSYEQYF.

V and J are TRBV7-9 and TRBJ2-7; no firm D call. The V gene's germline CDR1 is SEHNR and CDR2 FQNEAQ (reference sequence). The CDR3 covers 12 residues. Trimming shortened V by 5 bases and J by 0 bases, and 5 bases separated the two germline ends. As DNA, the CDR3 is TGTGCCAGCAGCCCGAGCTCCTACGAGCAGTACTTC. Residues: CASSPSSYEQYF.

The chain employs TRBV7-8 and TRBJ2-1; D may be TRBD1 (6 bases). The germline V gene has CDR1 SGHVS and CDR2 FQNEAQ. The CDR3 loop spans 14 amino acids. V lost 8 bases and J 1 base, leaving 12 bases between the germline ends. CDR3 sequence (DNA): TGTGCCAGCGGGGGCCAATTGTCCTACAATGAGCAGTTCTTC. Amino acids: CASGGQLSYNEQFF.

The DNA for the CDR3 is TGTGCCAGCAGCTTGGGACAGGGAGGGGAGCTGTTTTTT. It is translated as CASSLGQGGELFF. The V gene is TRBV5-5, the J gene TRBJ2-2, with 7 bases fitting TRBD1. The CDR3 length is 13 residues. Germline values: CDR1 SGHKS, CDR2 YYEKEE (reference sequence). Germline trimming cut 0 bases from V and 8 bases from J; bases unmatched to any gene: 1.

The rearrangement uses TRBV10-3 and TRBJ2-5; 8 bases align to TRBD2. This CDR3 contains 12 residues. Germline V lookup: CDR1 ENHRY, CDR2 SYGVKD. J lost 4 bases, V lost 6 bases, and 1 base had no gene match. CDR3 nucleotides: TGTGCCATCAGCCGGGAGGGAGAGACCCAGTACTTC. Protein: CAISREGETQYF.